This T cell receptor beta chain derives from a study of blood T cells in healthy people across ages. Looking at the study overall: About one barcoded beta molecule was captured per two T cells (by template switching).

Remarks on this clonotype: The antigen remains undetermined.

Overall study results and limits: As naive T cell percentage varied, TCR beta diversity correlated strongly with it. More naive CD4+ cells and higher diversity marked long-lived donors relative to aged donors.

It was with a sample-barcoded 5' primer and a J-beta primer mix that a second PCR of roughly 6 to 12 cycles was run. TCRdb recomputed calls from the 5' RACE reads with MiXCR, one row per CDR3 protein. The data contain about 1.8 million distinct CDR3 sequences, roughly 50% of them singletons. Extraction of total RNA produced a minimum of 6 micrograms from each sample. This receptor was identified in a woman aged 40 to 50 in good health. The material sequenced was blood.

The CDR3 loop is CASSPPRVSIQETQYF. The CDR3 nucleotides read TGTGCCAGCAGCCCACCCCGTGTGAGCATCCAAGAGACCCAGTACTTC. The chain employs TRBV6-2 or TRBV6-3 and TRBJ2-5; D is unresolved. Germline-derived CDR1 and CDR2 are MNHEY and SVGEGT. The CDR3 has 16 residues. The V gene lost 6 bases and the J gene lost 1 base, with 18 bases spanning the gap.